A single sample is the source of the 3 T cell receptor beta chains below, sequenced in a study of cytomegalovirus exposure and HLA in healthy donors. 60 Vbeta and 13 Jbeta primers were used in PCR. TCRdb's copy holds only in-frame clones and misses some; the assay was immunoSEQ multiplex PCR. The sample shows 100,000 or so clones, about 74% of them seen only once. Sequencing input: PBMCs. Receptors originate from a woman younger than 30 in good health and CMV-seropositive.

V usage is TRBV19 and J usage is TRBJ2-6, with D possibly being TRBD2 (5 bases). Trimming took 4 bases from V and 2 from J, leaving 24 bases between them. Per germline, CDR1 LNHDA and CDR2 SQIVND (reference sequence). This CDR3 has 20 amino acids. CDR3: CASSTYFGSPKLAGANVLTF. Here the CDR3 DNA reads TGTGCCAGTAGTACATACTTCGGGTCACCGAAACTAGCTGGGGCCAACGTCCTGACTTTC.

The chain carries TRBV4-1 and TRBJ1-1; D gene unclear. Germline V gene sequence: CDR1 MGHRA, CDR2 YSYEKL. This CDR3 has 14 residues. V gave up 5 bases and J gave up 5 bases, with 15 bases separating them. In nucleotides, the CDR3 is TGCGCCAGCAGCGACGTAGGGCGGGAGACTGAAGCTTTCTTT. This encodes CASSDVGRETEAFF.

This chain connects TRBV10-3 to TRBJ2-1; 13 nucleotides align to TRBD2. V lost 4 bases to trimming and J lost 3 bases; unmatched junction nucleotides: 6. CDR3 length: 17 amino acids. Looked up from germline, CDR1 is ENHRY and CDR2 is SYGVKD. DNA of the CDR3: TGTGCCATCAGTGGGACTAGCGGGAGCGGTTACTACAATGAGCAGTTCTTC. Its protein is CAISGTSGSGYYNEQFF.